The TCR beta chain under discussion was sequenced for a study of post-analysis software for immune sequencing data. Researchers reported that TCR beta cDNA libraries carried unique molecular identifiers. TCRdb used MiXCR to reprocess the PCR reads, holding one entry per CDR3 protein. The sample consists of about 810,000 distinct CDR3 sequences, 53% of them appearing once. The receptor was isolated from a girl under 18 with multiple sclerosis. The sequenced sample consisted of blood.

CDR3 in amino acids: CSARAGPNEQYF. As DNA, the CDR3 is TGCAGTGCTAGGGCAGGGCCCAACGAGCAGTACTTC. The chain carries TRBV20-1 and TRBJ2-7; D possibly corresponds to TRBD1 (5 bases). Per the germline V gene, CDR1 is DFQATT and CDR2 is SNEGSKA (reference sequence). Trimming took 3 bases from V and 5 from J, leaving 11 bases between them. CDR3 length: 12 amino acids.